These T cell receptor beta chains were read from a single sample in a study of OX40 agonist ivuxolimab in advanced cancers. TCRdb's copy holds only in-frame clones and misses some; the assay was immunoSEQ multiplex PCR. Among tens of thousands of clones listed, about 90% were seen once. Material: CD4+ or CD8+ T cells sorted from blood, obtained in a trial of the OX40 agonist ivuxolimab. Receptors were obtained from an adult with an advanced solid tumor such as melanoma, head and neck, liver or kidney cancer. The CDR3 runs from the conserved cysteine through the conserved F or W. The order of the fields is D gene, V gene, clone size, J gene, CDR3 protein, CDR3 DNA. D genes are given only for firm matches. For some rows the clone size is stated as once, few or many, or as a class when expanded; others skip it.

D gene: TRBD1; V gene: TRBV5-1; clone size: NA; J gene: TRBJ1-4; CDR3 protein: CASSPGQGAATNEKLFF; CDR3 DNA: TGCGCCAGCAGCCCCGGACAGGGGGCGGCAACTAATGAAAAACTGTTTTTT
D gene: NA; V gene: TRBV18; clone size: NA; J gene: TRBJ1-5; CDR3 protein: CASSMGNQPQHF; CDR3 DNA: TGTGCCAGCTCAATGGGCAATCAGCCCCAGCATTTT
D gene: TRBD1; V gene: TRBV6-1; clone size: NA; J gene: TRBJ2-3; CDR3 protein: CASSGGTDTDTQYF; CDR3 DNA: TGTGCCAGCAGTGGGGGGACAGACACAGATACGCAGTATTTT
D gene: NA; V gene: TRBV4-2; clone size: NA; J gene: TRBJ2-2; CDR3 protein: CASSSGTDTGELFF; CDR3 DNA: TGTGCCAGCAGCTCCGGGACTGACACCGGGGAGCTGTTTTTT
D gene: NA; V gene: TRBV6-5; clone size: NA; J gene: TRBJ2-2; CDR3 protein: CASSPGNTGELFF; CDR3 DNA: TGTGCCAGCAGTCCAGGGAACACCGGGGAGCTGTTTTTT
D gene: TRBD2; V gene: TRBV7-2; clone size: NA; J gene: TRBJ2-7; CDR3 protein: CASSLEKVAGKQYF; CDR3 DNA: TGTGCCAGCAGCTTAGAGAAGGTAGCGGGGAAGCAGTACTTC
D gene: NA; V gene: TRBV19; clone size: once; J gene: TRBJ2-3; CDR3 protein: CASSRGGRTDTQYF; CDR3 DNA: TGTGCCAGTAGTAGGGGGGGGCGTACAGATACGCAGTATTTT
D gene: NA; V gene: TRBV6-5; clone size: NA; J gene: TRBJ1-3; CDR3 protein: CASSSPRLPGNTIYF; CDR3 DNA: TGTGCCAGCAGTTCCCCGAGGCTGCCTGGAAACACCATATATTTT
D gene: TRBD2; V gene: TRBV5-1; clone size: NA; J gene: TRBJ2-5; CDR3 protein: CASSVAGGRETQYF; CDR3 DNA: TGCGCCAGCAGCGTCGCGGGAGGGCGCGAGACCCAGTACTTC
D gene: NA; V gene: TRBV10-3; clone size: few; J gene: TRBJ1-1; CDR3 protein: CAISESGREGSTEAFF; CDR3 DNA: TGTGCCATCAGTGAGTCAGGAAGGGAAGGGAGCACTGAAGCTTTCTTT
D gene: NA; V gene: TRBV6-6; clone size: NA; J gene: TRBJ1-2; CDR3 protein: CASSYYSRANYGYTF; CDR3 DNA: TGTGCCAGCAGTTACTATTCCCGAGCTAACTATGGCTACACCTTC
D gene: NA; V gene: TRBV5-1; clone size: NA; J gene: TRBJ2-7; CDR3 protein: CASSLGILTSYEEQYF; CDR3 DNA: TGCGCCAGCAGCCTTGGTATTCTAACCTCCTACGAGGAGCAGTACTTC
D gene: NA; V gene: TRBV6-5; clone size: NA; J gene: TRBJ2-5; CDR3 protein: CASSPSGRQQTQYF; CDR3 DNA: TGTGCCAGCAGCCCCTCAGGAAGGCAACAGACCCAGTACTTC
D gene: NA; V gene: TRBV11-2; clone size: NA; J gene: TRBJ1-4; CDR3 protein: CASSHKTKLFF; CDR3 DNA: TGTGCCAGCAGCCATAAGACTAAACTGTTTTTT
D gene: NA; V gene: TRBV9; clone size: NA; J gene: TRBJ2-2; CDR3 protein: CASSVGVTNTGELFF; CDR3 DNA: TGTGCCAGCAGCGTAGGAGTCACAAACACCGGGGAGCTGTTTTTT
D gene: TRBD2; V gene: TRBV18; clone size: NA; J gene: TRBJ2-7; CDR3 protein: CASSPPTSGRAGEQYF; CDR3 DNA: TGTGCCAGCTCACCACCGACTAGCGGGAGGGCTGGGGAGCAGTACTTC
D gene: NA; V gene: TRBV18; clone size: NA; J gene: TRBJ1-2; CDR3 protein: CASSPQLDNNYGYTF; CDR3 DNA: TGTGCCAGCTCACCACAGCTAGACAATAACTATGGCTACACCTTC
D gene: TRBD2; V gene: TRBV5-6; clone size: NA; J gene: TRBJ2-1; CDR3 protein: CASSLNRLAGGWYNEQFF; CDR3 DNA: TGTGCCAGCAGCCTGAACCGACTAGCGGGGGGATGGTACAATGAGCAGTTCTTC
D gene: TRBD1; V gene: TRBV18; clone size: NA; J gene: TRBJ1-2; CDR3 protein: CASSLGTDNYGYTF; CDR3 DNA: TGTGCCAGCTCGCTGGGGACAGATAACTATGGCTACACCTTC
D gene: TRBD2; V gene: TRBV28; clone size: NA; J gene: TRBJ2-7; CDR3 protein: CASRLGGLGNEQYF; CDR3 DNA: TGTGCCAGCAGGCTGGGGGGGTTAGGTAACGAGCAGTACTTC
D gene: TRBD1; V gene: TRBV9; clone size: few; J gene: TRBJ1-1; CDR3 protein: CASSVGSSGGTEAFF; CDR3 DNA: TGTGCCAGCAGCGTAGGGTCCTCAGGGGGCACTGAAGCTTTCTTT
D gene: TRBD2; V gene: TRBV14; clone size: NA; J gene: TRBJ2-1; CDR3 protein: CASSQDQREGDEQFF; CDR3 DNA: TGTGCCAGCAGCCAAGACCAGCGGGAGGGCGATGAGCAGTTCTTC
D gene: NA; V gene: TRBV5-1; clone size: NA; J gene: TRBJ2-2; CDR3 protein: CASRPSLNTGELFF; CDR3 DNA: TGCGCCAGCAGGCCCTCATTGAACACCGGGGAGCTGTTTTTT
D gene: TRBD1; V gene: TRBV7-9; clone size: NA; J gene: TRBJ1-2; CDR3 protein: CASSLGTGPYGYTF; CDR3 DNA: TGTGCCAGCAGCTTAGGGACAGGACCCTATGGCTACACCTTC
D gene: TRBD1; V gene: TRBV7-9; clone size: NA; J gene: TRBJ1-4; CDR3 protein: CASSLAQAGGEKLFF; CDR3 DNA: TGTGCCAGCAGCTTAGCTCAGGCAGGGGGTGAAAAACTGTTTTTT
D gene: TRBD1; V gene: TRBV29-1; clone size: NA; J gene: TRBJ1-4; CDR3 protein: CSAGGMGQGEKLFF; CDR3 DNA: TGCAGCGCTGGTGGCATGGGACAGGGTGAAAAACTGTTTTTT
D gene: NA; V gene: TRBV19; clone size: NA; J gene: TRBJ1-4; CDR3 protein: CASSRQPRNEKLFF; CDR3 DNA: TGTGCCAGTAGTAGGCAGCCCCGTAATGAAAAACTGTTTTTT
D gene: NA; V gene: TRBV27; clone size: NA; J gene: TRBJ2-3; CDR3 protein: CASSEKTGLHTDTQYF; CDR3 DNA: TGTGCCAGCAGCGAAAAGACGGGACTCCACACAGATACGCAGTATTTT
D gene: NA; V gene: TRBV5-6; clone size: NA; J gene: TRBJ2-3; CDR3 protein: CASSLGLSSTDTQYF; CDR3 DNA: TGTGCCAGCAGCTTGGGGCTATCTAGCACAGATACGCAGTATTTT
D gene: TRBD2; V gene: TRBV7-9; clone size: NA; J gene: TRBJ2-1; CDR3 protein: CASSWLAGGEQFF; CDR3 DNA: TGTGCCAGCAGCTGGCTAGCGGGCGGTGAGCAGTTCTTC
D gene: TRBD1; V gene: TRBV5-4; clone size: once; J gene: TRBJ1-3; CDR3 protein: CASSPGGGYISGNTIYF; CDR3 DNA: TGTGCCAGCAGCCCCGGAGGGGGCTATATTTCTGGAAACACCATATATTTT
D gene: NA; V gene: TRBV9; clone size: NA; J gene: TRBJ2-2; CDR3 protein: CASSAGGALHGELFF; CDR3 DNA: TGTGCCAGCAGCGCCGGGGGCGCATTACACGGGGAGCTGTTTTTT
D gene: TRBD1; V gene: TRBV6-5; clone size: NA; J gene: TRBJ2-7; CDR3 protein: CASSFNRGHEQYF; CDR3 DNA: TGTGCCAGCAGTTTTAACAGGGGCCACGAGCAGTACTTC
D gene: NA; V gene: TRBV5-4; clone size: NA; J gene: TRBJ2-7; CDR3 protein: CASSSQRWGVREQYF; CDR3 DNA: TGTGCCAGCAGCTCGCAGAGGTGGGGGGTGCGGGAGCAGTACTTC
D gene: NA; V gene: TRBV28; clone size: NA; J gene: TRBJ2-7; CDR3 protein: CASSLPGLQSYEQYF; CDR3 DNA: TGTGCCAGCAGTTTACCCGGACTGCAATCCTACGAGCAGTACTTC
D gene: TRBD2; V gene: TRBV10-2; clone size: NA; J gene: TRBJ2-3; CDR3 protein: CASRGLADTDTQYF; CDR3 DNA: TGCGCCAGCCGTGGACTAGCGGACACAGATACGCAGTATTTT
D gene: NA; V gene: TRBV27; clone size: NA; J gene: TRBJ1-1; CDR3 protein: CASSLRGGSDTEAFF; CDR3 DNA: TGTGCCAGCAGTTTAAGGGGGGGGTCGGACACTGAAGCTTTCTTT
D gene: NA; V gene: TRBV5-1; clone size: NA; J gene: TRBJ1-1; CDR3 protein: CASSLRHGQGGTEAFF; CDR3 DNA: TGCGCCAGCAGCTTGCGGCATGGGCAGGGCGGCACTGAAGCTTTCTTT
D gene: TRBD1; V gene: TRBV5-4; clone size: NA; J gene: TRBJ2-7; CDR3 protein: CASSPDRGRVREQYF; CDR3 DNA: TGTGCCAGCAGCCCTGACAGGGGGCGCGTTCGAGAGCAGTACTTC
D gene: NA; V gene: TRBV7-3; clone size: NA; J gene: TRBJ1-1; CDR3 protein: CASSLQRDTEAFF; CDR3 DNA: TGTGCCAGCAGCTTGCAACGGGACACTGAAGCTTTCTTT
D gene: NA; V gene: TRBV15; clone size: NA; J gene: TRBJ2-5; CDR3 protein: CATSRDKARQETQYF; CDR3 DNA: TGTGCCACCAGCAGAGATAAAGCAAGACAAGAGACCCAGTACTTC
D gene: TRBD1; V gene: TRBV30; clone size: NA; J gene: TRBJ2-5; CDR3 protein: CAWTLGTGEETQYF; CDR3 DNA: TGTGCCTGGACCCTCGGGACAGGGGAAGAGACCCAGTACTTC
D gene: NA; V gene: TRBV6-5; clone size: NA; J gene: TRBJ2-7; CDR3 protein: CASSLTGPTYEQYF; CDR3 DNA: TGTGCCAGCAGTCTTACAGGGCCCACCTACGAGCAGTACTTC
D gene: NA; V gene: TRBV14; clone size: NA; J gene: TRBJ1-2; CDR3 protein: CASSQAGFGYTF; CDR3 DNA: TGTGCCAGCAGCCAGGCAGGGTTTGGCTACACCTTC
D gene: NA; V gene: TRBV5-1; clone size: NA; J gene: TRBJ1-2; CDR3 protein: CASSSGGGQGGYTF; CDR3 DNA: TGCGCCAGCAGCTCTGGCGGGGGGCAAGGTGGCTACACCTTC
D gene: NA; V gene: TRBV7-6; clone size: few; J gene: TRBJ1-1; CDR3 protein: CATSRGDTEAFF; CDR3 DNA: TGTGCCACCTCCCGAGGGGACACTGAAGCTTTCTTT
D gene: NA; V gene: TRBV28; clone size: NA; J gene: TRBJ1-5; CDR3 protein: CASSPGRGHYQPQHF; CDR3 DNA: TGTGCCAGCAGTCCCGGGAGGGGCCATTATCAGCCCCAGCATTTT
D gene: NA; V gene: TRBV5-1; clone size: NA; J gene: TRBJ1-5; CDR3 protein: CASSSGEPDQPQHF; CDR3 DNA: TGCGCCAGCAGCTCCGGTGAGCCAGATCAGCCCCAGCATTTT
D gene: TRBD2; V gene: TRBV5-4; clone size: NA; J gene: TRBJ2-1; CDR3 protein: CASSSSPGRDNEQFF; CDR3 DNA: TGTGCCAGCAGCTCATCTCCTGGGAGGGACAATGAGCAGTTCTTC
D gene: NA; V gene: TRBV7-9; clone size: few; J gene: TRBJ1-4; CDR3 protein: CASSRSEEKLFF; CDR3 DNA: TGTGCCAGCAGCCGATCGGAGGAAAAACTGTTTTTT
D gene: NA; V gene: TRBV2; clone size: few; J gene: TRBJ1-5; CDR3 protein: CASSGQVNQPQHF; CDR3 DNA: TGTGCCAGCAGTGGACAGGTCAATCAGCCCCAGCATTTT
D gene: NA; V gene: TRBV6-1; clone size: NA; J gene: TRBJ2-1; CDR3 protein: CASSGADSSYNEQFF; CDR3 DNA: TGTGCCAGCAGCGGAGCGGACAGCTCCTACAATGAGCAGTTCTTC
D gene: NA; V gene: TRBV7-9; clone size: few; J gene: TRBJ2-3; CDR3 protein: CAVGSTQYF; CDR3 DNA: TGTGCAGTGGGGAGTACGCAGTATTTT
D gene: NA; V gene: TRBV5-1; clone size: NA; J gene: TRBJ1-1; CDR3 protein: CASSSQGNTEAFF; CDR3 DNA: TGCGCCAGCAGCTCCCAGGGGAACACTGAAGCTTTCTTT